The clone carrying this TCR beta chain was recorded once. The CDR3 loop spans 17 amino acids. The planned depth of sequencing spanned 1 in 200,000 to 1 in 1 million T cells. Sequencing used immunoSEQ multiplex PCR; TCRdb keeps in-frame clones, though not all of them. The sample lists around 310,000 clones, roughly 80% seen once, with approximately 7% in the top ten. This record belongs to a study of cytotoxic CD8 clonotypes in ibrutinib-treated CLL. The overall study: By median roughly 62 months, 12 had progressed and about 15 stayed remitted; responses had been 2 complete and about 24 partial. Samples showed on average approximately 270,000 productive templates and 94,082 productive rearrangements. Timing of response sample collection was a median approximately twelve months after treatment start, with a range of 6 to 36.

This material consisted of PBMCs, taken before ibrutinib treatment. This chain links TRBV12-2 with TRBJ1-1. TRBV12-2 has pseudogene status. This sequence was found in a human donor with chronic lymphocytic leukemia. This chain's CDR3 is CASRLGPGRALNTEAFF. The CDR3 coding sequence is TGTGCAAGTCGCTTAGGGCCAGGTAGGGCACTGAACACTGAAGCTTTCTTT.